This passage covers 15 T cell receptor beta chains from one sample sequenced in a study of T cell repertoires in cytomegalovirus infection. MiXCR was run by TCRdb on the reads, yielding one entry per CDR3 protein. Here the sample spans about 740,000 distinct CDR3 sequences, 35% being singletons. The sequencing sample was made of PBMCs. The source of these receptors is a human donor in good health (CMV status not recorded). Some clones in this sample may be carry-over from other donors' samples.

Concerning this clonotype: A much larger clone is a single base away; this may be a read error. As the CDR3 is not closed by the conserved phenylalanine or tryptophan, this likely results from a read error. The rearrangement links TRBV19 to TRBJ1-2; TRBD1 matches 8 bases. Germline CDR1 reads LNHDA; CDR2 reads SQIVND (reference sequence). The CDR3 runs to 14 residues. After removal of 7 bases from V and 2 bases from J, the junction contained 6 bases not matched to a gene. The CDR3 nucleotides read TGTGCCAGTACCTTGGACAGGGCCAACTATGGCTACACCTTA. Amino acids: CASTLDRANYGYTL.

This clonotype has at least ten counts. The chain couples TRBV7-2 to TRBJ1-5; the D is unclear. Germline CDR1 and CDR2: SGHTA and FQGNSA. V was cut by 2 bases and J by 6 bases, with 11 bases left in between. This CDR3 has 14 amino acids. The CDR3 spells CASSLKGGGQPQHF. The CDR3 DNA is TGTGCCAGCAGCTTAAAGGGCGGCGGTCAGCCCCAGCATTTT. The full variable domain, its missing parts supplied by reference TRBV7-2 and TRBJ1-5, is GAGVSQSPSNKVTEKGKDVELRCDPISGHTALYWYRQSLGQGLEFLIYFQGNSAPDKSGLPSDRFSAERTGGSVSTLTIQRTQQEDSAVYLCASSLKGGGQPQHFGDGTRLSIL.

This chain links TRBV11-2 with TRBJ2-7; TRBD2 agrees at 7 bases. Germline trimming cut 5 bases from V and 2 bases from J; bases unmatched to any gene: 9. Germline V gene data show CDR1 as SGHAT and CDR2 as FQNNGV. This CDR3 contains 15 residues. CDR3 protein: CASSPGLVFTYEQYF. The CDR3 coding sequence is TGTGCCAGCAGCCCAGGACTAGTTTTTACCTACGAGCAGTACTTC.

A few counts support this clonotype. The chain carries TRBV7-3 and TRBJ2-1; TRBD2 is a possible D gene (7 bases). V lost 2 bases to trimming and J lost 6 bases, with 14 bases between them. Looked up from germline, CDR1 is SGHTA and CDR2 is FQGTGA. CDR3 size: 15 residues. The DNA of the CDR3 is TGTGCCAGCAGCTTATCTGCGGGGGCCTTCAATGAGCAGTTCTTC. This sequence encodes CASSLSAGAFNEQFF.

This chain joins TRBV7-9 and TRBJ1-2; D is unresolved. The CDR3 has 10 residues. The germline gives CDR1 SEHNR, CDR2 FQNEAQ (reference sequence). The germline V and J ends were trimmed by 5 bases and 12 bases, with 10 bases remaining between them. This chain's CDR3 is CASSPPHDTF. The CDR3 coding sequence is TGTGCCAGCAGCCCCCCTCATGACACCTTC.

The chain carries TRBV29-1 and TRBJ2-2; perhaps TRBD2 as D (6 bases). The CDR3 has 12 residues. Germline lookup yields CDR1 SQVTM and CDR2 ANQGSEA. Trimming removed 1 base at V and 6 bases at J, with 6 bases between. The CDR3 DNA follows: TGCAGCGTTGAAGGGGAGGCCGGGGAGCTGTTTTTT. Encoded protein: CSVEGEAGELFF.

Of note for this clonotype: Mismatch with germline at one junction end may stem from a read error. The chain joins TRBV24-1 to TRBJ2-3; tentative D call: TRBD1 (5 bases). Germline CDR1 is KGHDR and CDR2 is SFDVKD. The length of the CDR3 is 13 residues. CDR3 coding DNA: TGTTCCACCAGTGACCCAGGGACAGATACGCAGTATTTT. This encodes CSTSDPGTDTQYF.

In DNA, the CDR3 is TGTGCCAGCAGCCCTGGATCGGGGTCGGGCTACACCTTC. This encodes CASSPGSGSGYTF. This chain connects TRBV7-3 to TRBJ1-2; D ambiguous. Per germline, CDR1 SGHTA and CDR2 FQGTGA. V was pared by 5 bases and J by 8 bases, with 15 bases between. This CDR3 is 13 amino acids long.

This chain joins TRBV25-1 and TRBJ2-7; TRBD1 is a possible D gene (5 bases). Germline values: CDR1 MGHDK, CDR2 SYGVNS. Between the trimmed V and J ends, which lost 2 bases and 6 bases, there was a span of 17 bases. The CDR3 has 15 amino acids. The chain's CDR3 is CASSEQGRPSTEQYF. CDR3 DNA: TGTGCCAGCAGTGAACAGGGCAGGCCCTCCACCGAGCAGTACTTC.

Regarding this clonotype: The junction departs from germline at one end; a sequencing error may be responsible. V gene TRBV19 combines with J gene TRBJ1-1; D unclear. The germline gives CDR1 LNHDA, CDR2 SQIVND (reference sequence). The CDR3 runs to 12 residues. The CDR3 region has the DNA TGTGCCATTAGTAGACAGAACACTGAAGCTTTCTTT. This sequence encodes CAISRQNTEAFF.

V gene TRBV28 combines with J gene TRBJ1-2; 7 nucleotides match TRBD1. The germline V gene encodes CDR1 MDHEN and CDR2 SYDVKM. CDR3 length: 13 amino acids. The ends lost 2 bases at V and 8 bases at J; junction bases unmatched: 5. The DNA of the CDR3 is TGTGCCAGCAGTTTACCGACAGGGCGCGGCTACACCTTC. Encoded protein: CASSLPTGRGYTF.

The J gene is TRBJ1-3, the V gene TRBV6-6; D might be TRBD1 (5 bases). Germline values: CDR1 MNHNY, CDR2 SVGAGI (reference sequence). With 5 bases removed from V and 3 bases from J, the gap between germline ends came to 23 bases. The CDR3 runs to 18 residues. CDR3 in DNA: TGTGCCAGCAGTGCCCTTGGGGGGGAAGGATCTTTTGGAAACACCATATATTTT. This translates into CASSALGGEGSFGNTIYF.

The chain uses TRBV3-1 and TRBJ2-1; 11 bases match TRBD2. J gave up 3 bases and V 0 bases, and 16 bases lay outside the gene matches. This CDR3 spans 21 amino acids. Germline CDR1 LGHDT, CDR2 YNNKEL (reference sequence). The CDR3 region has the DNA TGTGCCAGCAGCCAAGATGATTCTGGACTAGCGGGCATCCCATACTACAATGAGCAGTTCTTC. It codes for CASSQDDSGLAGIPYYNEQFF.

The chain couples TRBV5-8 to TRBJ1-5, with 7 bases identical to TRBD1. This CDR3 spans 16 amino acids. CDR1 and CDR2 (germline): SGHTS, YDEGEE. The V and J ends lost 2 bases and 2 bases, in that order; junction bases with no gene match: 7. CDR3 nucleotide sequence: TGTGCCAGCAGCTTATACGGGACAGTGGGCAATCAGCCCCAGCATTTT. It translates to CASSLYGTVGNQPQHF.

This chain links TRBV12-3 or TRBV12-4 with TRBJ1-4; D call uncertain. Trimming cost V 1 base and J 2 bases, with 8 bases left between them. This CDR3 region has 15 residues. The chain's CDR3 is CASSLGGQTNEKLFF. The DNA of the CDR3 is TGTGCCAGCAGTTTAGGTGGGCAGACTAATGAAAAACTGTTTTTT.